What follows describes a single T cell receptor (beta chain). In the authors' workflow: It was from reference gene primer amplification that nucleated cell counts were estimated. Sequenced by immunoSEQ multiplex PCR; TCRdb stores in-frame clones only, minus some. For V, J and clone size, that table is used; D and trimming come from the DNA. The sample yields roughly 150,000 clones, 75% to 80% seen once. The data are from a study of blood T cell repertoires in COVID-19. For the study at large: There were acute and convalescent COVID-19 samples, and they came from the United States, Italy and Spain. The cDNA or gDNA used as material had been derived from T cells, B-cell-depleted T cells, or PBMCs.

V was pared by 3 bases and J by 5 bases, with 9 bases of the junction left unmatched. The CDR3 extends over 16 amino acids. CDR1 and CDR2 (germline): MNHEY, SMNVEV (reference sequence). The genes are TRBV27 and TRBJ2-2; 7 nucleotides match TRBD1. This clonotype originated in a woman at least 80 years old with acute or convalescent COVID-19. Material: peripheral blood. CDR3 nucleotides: TGTGCCAGCAGTTTGAAACCAGGGGGACCTACCGGGGAGCTGTTTTTT. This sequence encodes CASSLKPGGPTGELFF.